Below, 25 T cell receptor beta chains from the same sample are listed, as sequenced in a study of OX40 agonist ivuxolimab in advanced cancers. Sequencing used immunoSEQ multiplex PCR; TCRdb keeps in-frame clones, though not all of them. The top ten hold more than 9.5% of the sample, which has 70,000 to 85,000 clones, 85% to 95% seen once. This material consisted of CD4+ or CD8+ T cells sorted from blood, taken in a trial of the OX40 agonist ivuxolimab. Receptor source: an adult with an advanced solid tumor such as melanoma, head and neck, liver or kidney cancer.

This chain joins TRBV4-2 and TRBJ2-1; TRBD2 agrees at 11 bases. Unmatched junction bases numbered 2, after V lost 0 bases and J lost 4 bases. This CDR3 is built from 16 residues. Germline CDR1 and CDR2: LGHNA and YNFKEQ. DNA for the CDR3: TGTGCCAGCAGCCAAGATAGGACTAGCGGGTACAATGAGCAGTTCTTC. It encodes CASSQDRTSGYNEQFF.

The rearrangement joins TRBV4-3 to TRBJ2-5; 8 bases are shared with TRBD2. Germline V gene data show CDR1 as LGHNA and CDR2 as YSLEER. V lost 4 bases to trimming and J lost 2 bases; unmatched junction nucleotides: 6. CDR3 length: 15 residues. The CDR3 sequence is CASSPGTSSQETQYF. In DNA, the CDR3 is TGCGCCAGCAGCCCAGGGACTAGTTCACAAGAGACCCAGTACTTC.

J is TRBJ2-7 and V is TRBV30; 7 bases are a match to TRBD1. The germline V gene encodes CDR1 GTSNPN and CDR2 SVGIG (reference sequence). There are 14 residues in the CDR3. V lost 5 bases, J lost 4 bases, and 11 bases stayed unmatched. The CDR3 here is CAWRPRGGFYEQYF. The CDR3 region has the DNA TGTGCCTGGCGACCTAGAGGGGGCTTTTACGAGCAGTACTTC.

The V call is TRBV9, the J call TRBJ2-1; 7 bases line up with TRBD2. Unmatched junction bases numbered 6, after V lost 3 bases and J lost 0 bases. Germline V gene data show CDR1 as SGDLS and CDR2 as YYNGEE. CDR3 length: 16 amino acids. Here the CDR3 reads CASSAYRTSSYNEQFF. The DNA for the CDR3 is TGTGCCAGCAGCGCCTACCGGACTAGCTCCTACAATGAGCAGTTCTTC.

This chain uses TRBV7-8 with TRBJ2-2, with D possibly matching TRBD1 (5 bases). The length of the CDR3 is 15 residues. CDR1 and CDR2 (germline): SGHVS, FQNEAQ. V gave up 7 bases and J gave up 1 base, with 13 bases separating them. CDR3 sequence: CASTVWGGNTGELFF. CDR3 DNA: TGTGCCAGCACGGTTTGGGGCGGGAACACCGGGGAGCTGTTTTTT.

Only a few counts were recorded for this clone. The chain couples TRBV7-6 to TRBJ2-7; no reliable D call. CDR3 size: 12 residues. V was trimmed by 1 base and J by 6 bases, leaving 7 bases between them. Germline CDR1 reads SGHVS; CDR2 reads FNYEAQ. CDR3 in amino acids: CASSLGPREQYF. The CDR3 DNA is TGTGCCAGCAGCTTAGGCCCTCGCGAGCAGTACTTC.

This rearrangement joins TRBV10-3 to TRBJ2-1; D might be TRBD2 (5 bases). The CDR3 runs 13 residues. Germline V CDR1 and CDR2: ENHRY, SYGVKD. Trimming removed 7 bases from V and 7 bases from J, with 14 bases in between. CDR3 coding DNA: TGTGCCATCACCCCCGAGACTACAAATGAGCAGTTCTTC. This codes for CAITPETTNEQFF.

V gene TRBV9 combines with J gene TRBJ2-1, with 10 bases that match TRBD2. Germline CDR1 is SGDLS and CDR2 is YYNGEE. The trim removed 0 bases at V and 8 bases at J, leaving 11 bases unmatched. This CDR3 is built from 17 residues. The CDR3 nucleotides read TGTGCCAGCAGCGTAGTGGGAGCGGGAGGGGTCCTCGATGAGCAGTTCTTC. Translating gives CASSVVGAGGVLDEQFF.

The V call is TRBV9, the J call TRBJ1-4; D perhaps matches TRBD1 (6 bases). Looked up from germline, CDR1 is SGDLS and CDR2 is YYNGEE. This CDR3 has 16 residues. The ends were cut back, 4 bases at V and 7 bases at J, with 20 bases in the middle. CDR3 region: CASSPHLLDSGEKLFF. The CDR3 nucleotides read TGTGCCAGCAGCCCTCACCTTTTGGACAGCGGTGAAAAACTGTTTTTT.

The chain couples TRBV6-5 to TRBJ2-1; the match to TRBD2 covers 10 bases. CDR3 size: 16 residues. Trimming took 0 bases from V and 5 from J; bases not matched to a gene: 4. Germline V lookup: CDR1 MNHEY, CDR2 SVGAGI. This CDR3 is CASSYSLAGAHNEQFF. The CDR3 coding sequence is TGTGCCAGCAGTTACTCGCTAGCGGGAGCCCACAATGAGCAGTTCTTC.

The chain carries TRBV9 and TRBJ2-4; 8 positions match TRBD2. The V segment lost 0 bases and the J segment 8 bases; nucleotides outside the gene matches: 13. Germline V gene lookup returns CDR1 SGDLS and CDR2 YYNGEE. The CDR3 sequence is 17 residues long. CDR3 in amino acids: CASSVEPSGRGRDIQYF. Here the CDR3 DNA reads TGTGCCAGCAGCGTAGAGCCGAGCGGGAGAGGGAGGGACATTCAGTACTTC.

The chain joins TRBV4-3 to TRBJ2-3; 10 positions agree with TRBD2. The CDR3 covers 15 residues. Germline V gives CDR1 LGHNA, CDR2 YSLEER. With 2 bases clipped from V and 4 bases from J, the junction kept 3 bases outside the gene matches. The CDR3 reads CASSQSSGSADTQYF. CDR3 DNA sequence: TGCGCCAGCAGCCAATCTAGCGGGAGTGCAGATACGCAGTATTTT.

The chain has TRBV7-2 and TRBJ2-1; D gene uncertain. The CDR3 extends over 17 amino acids. With 4 bases removed from V and 0 bases from J, the gap between germline ends came to 16 bases. The germline CDR1 and CDR2 sequences are SGHTA and FQGNSA. This chain's CDR3 is CASSSLQARSSYNEQFF. In nucleotides, the CDR3 is TGTGCCAGCAGCTCCCTTCAGGCGCGCAGCTCCTACAATGAGCAGTTCTTC. Together with reference TRBV7-2 and TRBJ2-1, the CDR3 gives the full variable domain: GAGVSQSPSNKVTEKGKDVELRCDPISGHTALYWYRQSLGQGLEFLIYFQGNSAPDKSGLPSDRFSAERTGGSVSTLTIQRTQQEDSAVYLCASSSLQARSSYNEQFFGPGTRLTVL.

This sequence joins TRBV5-6 and TRBJ2-7, with D hard to call. Germline assignment: CDR1 SGHDT and CDR2 YYEEEE. Trimming took 4 bases from V and 0 from J, leaving 11 bases between them. The length of the CDR3 is 14 residues. CDR3 nucleotide sequence: TGTGCCAGCAGCGCGGCCGGTCTCTCCTACGAGCAGTACTTC. Its protein is CASSAAGLSYEQYF.

The rearrangement links TRBV5-1 to TRBJ2-1; 10 nucleotides match TRBD2. In germline, CDR1 is SGHRS, CDR2 YFSETQ. V shed 4 bases, J shed 0 bases, and the junction held 13 bases outside the gene matches. This CDR3 has 19 amino acids. CDR3 in amino acids: CASSPGTSAGESSYNEQFF. The CDR3 nucleotides read TGCGCCAGCAGCCCAGGGACTAGCGCCGGCGAAAGCTCCTACAATGAGCAGTTCTTC.

The chain is built from TRBV4-3 and TRBJ2-1, with 10 bases fitting TRBD2. This CDR3 has 17 amino acids. V gave up 0 bases and J gave up 0 bases; unmatched junction bases: 2. The V gene's germline CDR1 is LGHNA and CDR2 YSLEER. DNA of the CDR3: TGCGCCAGCAGCCAAGATACTAGCGGGATCTCCTACAATGAGCAGTTCTTC. It specifies CASSQDTSGISYNEQFF.

V and J are TRBV15 and TRBJ2-4, with D perhaps matching TRBD2 (6 bases). Germline V gene sequence: CDR1 LNHNV, CDR2 YYDKDF (reference sequence). This CDR3 comprises 16 residues. V was pared by 0 bases and J by 1 base, with 10 bases between. CDR3 in DNA: TGTGCCACCAGCAGAGAGGCGGGGATGGCCAAAAACATTCAGTACTTC. Translation: CATSREAGMAKNIQYF.

The chain uses TRBV14 and TRBJ2-5; TRBD1 aligns across 7 bases. This CDR3 comprises 14 residues. From germline, CDR1 is SGHDN and CDR2 FVKESK. The V and J ends lost 1 base and 5 bases, in that order; junction bases with no gene match: 4. CDR3 in amino acids: CASSQATGFETQYF. The CDR3 nucleotides are TGTGCCAGCAGCCAAGCGACAGGGTTTGAGACCCAGTACTTC.

This clone was picked up one time. The V call is TRBV6-5, the J call TRBJ2-3; 7 bases match TRBD2. The V and J ends lost 4 bases and 4 bases, in that order; junction bases with no gene match: 11. Looked up from germline, CDR1 is MNHEY and CDR2 is SVGAGI. The CDR3 sequence is 16 residues long. The DNA of the CDR3 is TGTGCCAGCAGTTTCCTTGCTGGGGACTACTCAGATACGCAGTATTTT. This gives the protein CASSFLAGDYSDTQYF.

This sequence joins TRBV29-1 and TRBJ1-1; weak D call: TRBD1 (5 bases). Trimming stripped 7 bases from V and 3 bases from J, with 12 bases between. Germline V gives CDR1 SQVTM, CDR2 ANQGSEA. The CDR3 length is 12 residues. CDR3 sequence: CSADLGDTEAFF. For the CDR3, the DNA is TGCAGCGCGGACCTAGGGGACACTGAAGCTTTCTTT. The whole variable domain, filled in from reference TRBV29-1 and TRBJ1-1, reads SAVISQKPSRDICQRGTSLTIQCQVDSQVTMMFWYRQQPGQSLTLIATANQGSEATYESGFVIDKFPISRPNLTFSTLTVSNMSPEDSSIYLCSADLGDTEAFFGQGTRLTVV.

In DNA, the CDR3 is TGTGCCAGCAGCTTAGTACGGTACCAAGAGACCCAGTACTTC. Protein: CASSLVRYQETQYF. J is TRBJ2-5 and V is TRBV7-6, with no clear D. The ends were cut back, 1 base at V and 0 bases at J, with 6 bases in the middle. Germline loops: CDR1 SGHVS, CDR2 FNYEAQ. The CDR3 length is 14 residues.

The genes are TRBV29-1 and TRBJ2-7; TRBD2 matches 10 bases. V gave up 0 bases and J gave up 0 bases; unmatched junction bases: 5. Germline assignment: CDR1 SQVTM and CDR2 ANQGSEA. The CDR3 contains 16 residues. In nucleotides, the CDR3 is TGCAGCGTTGAAGAGACTAGCGGGTGGAGCTCCTACGAGCAGTACTTC. Amino acid sequence: CSVEETSGWSSYEQYF.

The V and J genes are TRBV7-9 and TRBJ1-2, with unresolved D. The ends were cut back, 1 base at V and 3 bases at J, with 18 bases in the middle. This CDR3 spans 17 amino acids. In germline, CDR1 is SEHNR, CDR2 FQNEAQ (reference sequence). CDR3 nucleotides: TGTGCCAGCAGCTTAGGAGACGGAACCGCAAGATACTATGGCTACACCTTC. The encoded protein is CASSLGDGTARYYGYTF.

V usage is TRBV6-4 and J usage is TRBJ2-7; the match to TRBD1 covers 9 bases. The CDR3 has 14 residues. Germline V gene lookup returns CDR1 MRHNA and CDR2 SNTAGT. V shed 6 bases and J 1 base; nucleotides not matched to a gene: 4. The CDR3 nucleotides are TGTGCCAGCAGCCCAGGGACAGGGTCCTACGAGCAGTACTTC. Residues: CASSPGTGSYEQYF.

The V and J genes are TRBV4-3 and TRBJ1-2, with a possible D match to TRBD1 (5 bases). Trimming pared 3 bases from V and 4 bases from J, leaving 24 bases between. Germline lookup yields CDR1 LGHNA and CDR2 YSLEER. The CDR3 runs to 18 residues. CDR3 bases: TGCGCCAGCAGCCATGAAGGGGACGGCGTTGCTGACCTCTATGGCTACACCTTC. Encoded protein: CASSHEGDGVADLYGYTF.